Listed below are T cell receptor beta chains from one sample, sequenced in a study of CD8+ T cells in alopecia areata. Some clones are missing from TCRdb's copy, which holds only in-frame ones; the method was immunoSEQ multiplex PCR. The repertoire consists of roughly 220,000 clones, with approximately 65% occurring once and the leading ten covering about 1.2%. The starting material was CD4+ T cells sorted from blood, obtained between weeks 43 and 45, from a patient treated with tofacitinib. The receptors stem from a human donor with alopecia areata. CDR3s include the opening cysteine and the closing phenylalanine or tryptophan. Fields, in order: V gene, J gene, D gene, clone size, CDR3 DNA, CDR3 protein. The D gene is left open where the match is weak. Expanded clones get a size class; other rows say once, few or many, or leave the size out.

TRBV19	TRBJ1-1	-	-	TGTGCCAGTAGTACCTCAGGACAGCAGAACACTGAAGCTTTCTTT	CASSTSGQQNTEAFF
TRBV2	TRBJ2-5	TRBD2	few	TGTGCCAGCAGTGAAGCTGCACTAGCGGGAGGTAGAGAGACCCAGTACTTC	CASSEAALAGGRETQYF
TRBV9	TRBJ2-3	TRBD2	-	TGTGCCAGCAGCGTAGCTACTAGCGCTAACACAGATACGCAGTATTTT	CASSVATSANTDTQYF
TRBV18	TRBJ2-1	-	once	TGTGCCAGCAGCGCGACAGTCCATAAGGCCTATAATGAGCAGTTCTTC	CASSATVHKAYNEQFF
TRBV11-2	TRBJ1-5	TRBD1	-	TGTGCCAGCAGCTTAAACAGGGGGATGCCCCAGCATTTT	CASSLNRGMPQHF
TRBV29-1	TRBJ1-2	TRBD1	-	TGCAGCGTTGCAACGACAGGGGTCAACTTTTTCACCTTC	CSVATTGVNFFTF
TRBV30	TRBJ2-7	TRBD1	-	TGTGCCTGGAGGAGCGGGTTTCCGGACAGGGATGGCAAGAAGGCCTACGAGCAGTACTTC	CAWRSGFPDRDGKKAYEQYF
TRBV6-5	TRBJ2-1	-	-	TGTGCCAGCAGTTACCGGGGGCGGCAGTTCTTC	CASSYRGRQFF
TRBV7-6	TRBJ1-2	-	once	TGTGCCAGCAGCTTAGCCGGGACGGGGGGAAGAGGAGGCTACACCTTC	CASSLAGTGGRGGYTF
TRBV7-9	TRBJ1-4	-	-	TGTGCCAGCTGCGATTCGACTAATGAAAAACTGTTTTTT	CASCDSTNEKLFF
TRBV19	TRBJ2-3	-	-	TGTGCCAGTAGTATCACAGATACGCAGTATTTT	CASSITDTQYF
TRBV29-1	TRBJ2-5	-	-	TGCAGCGTCGCCGATACAGGGTTCCAAGAGACCCAGTACTTC	CSVADTGFQETQYF
TRBV7-2	TRBJ1-5	-	-	TGTGCCAGCAGCTGGGAAGCGAGCAATCAGCCCCAGCATTTT	CASSWEASNQPQHF
TRBV30	TRBJ1-1	-	-	TGTGCCTGGAGCCCCTCGAACACTGAAGCTTTCTTT	CAWSPSNTEAFF
TRBV30	TRBJ2-5	TRBD1	once	TGTGCCTGGAGTTCAACCAGGGGGGAGACCCAGTACTTC	CAWSSTRGETQYF
TRBV30	TRBJ2-7	-	-	TGTGCCTGGAGTGTAAACCAGGGTGGGTACGAGCAGTACTTC	CAWSVNQGGYEQYF
TRBV30	TRBJ2-1	-	few	TGTGCCTGGAGCCCGACCAATGAGCAGTTCTTC	CAWSPTNEQFF
TRBV5-6	TRBJ2-6	-	-	TGTGCCAGCAGCTTGGCCTCAATGTTTGGGGCCAACGTCCTGACTTTC	CASSLASMFGANVLTF
TRBV9	TRBJ1-6	TRBD1	few	TGTGCCAGCAGCGGGTGGGGGACAGGGACGTCACCCCTCCACTTT	CASSGWGTGTSPLHF
TRBV11-2	TRBJ2-1	-	few	TGTGCCAGCAGCTCCCCGGGTGGGCAAGCTAAGGAGCAGTTCTTC	CASSSPGGQAKEQFF
TRBV29-1	TRBJ2-7	-	-	TGCAGCGTTGGAGGGACATCGAGCTCCTACGAGCAGTACTTC	CSVGGTSSSYEQYF
TRBV6-6	TRBJ1-5	-	-	TGTGCCAGCACCTTCGGGACGAGCAATCAGCCCCAGCATTTT	CASTFGTSNQPQHF
TRBV14	TRBJ2-5	-	-	TGTGCCAGCAGCCAGCAGGCGCAAGAGACCCAGTACTTC	CASSQQAQETQYF
TRBV11-2	TRBJ2-7	TRBD1	-	TGTGCCAGCAGCAACCAGGGACAGGGCTACGAGCAGTACTTC	CASSNQGQGYEQYF
TRBV13	TRBJ1-2	-	-	TGTGCCAGCAGCTGGAGATCAGCCCGAACGGAGGGCTACACCTTC	CASSWRSARTEGYTF
TRBV29-1	TRBJ2-3	TRBD1	-	TGCAGCGTTGACCGGACAGGGACGTACACAGATACGCAGTATTTT	CSVDRTGTYTDTQYF
TRBV7-2	TRBJ2-1	-	-	TGTGCCAGCACCCTTAGGGACATTTCCTCCTACAATGAGCAGTTCTTC	CASTLRDISSYNEQFF
TRBV4-3	TRBJ2-6	-	few	TGCGCCAGCAGCCGGGCAGCACTAGGGGCCAACGTCCTGACTTTC	CASSRAALGANVLTF
TRBV25-1	TRBJ1-2	-	-	TGTGCCAGCAGTCTAAACCGGTTTGACTATGGCTACACCTTC	CASSLNRFDYGYTF
TRBV6-5	TRBJ2-5	-	-	TGTGCCAGCAGCCTGGACTCGTGGGAGACCCAGTACTTC	CASSLDSWETQYF
TRBV5-1	TRBJ2-1	-	few	TGCGCCAGCAGCTTTAGGGAAAATGAGCAGTTCTTC	CASSFRENEQFF
TRBV4-1	TRBJ1-1	TRBD1	-	TGCGCCAGCAGCCAACCGGGACAGGGAAACACTGAAGCTTTCTTT	CASSQPGQGNTEAFF
TRBV30	TRBJ2-5	-	-	TGTGCCTGGGGGTTGGAGACCCAGTACTTC	CAWGLETQYF
TRBV29-1	TRBJ1-1	-	-	TGCAGCGTAGAGAGATGGGAAGCTTTCTTT	CSVERWEAFF
TRBV29-1	TRBJ1-1	-	few	TGCAGCGTTGTTGGGGGGACTGAAGCTTTCTTT	CSVVGGTEAFF
TRBV5-4	TRBJ2-3	TRBD2	-	TGTGCCAGCAGCACGGGACTAGCGGGACTCACAGATACGCAGTATTTT	CASSTGLAGLTDTQYF
TRBV6-1	TRBJ1-1	TRBD1	-	TGTGCCAGCAGTCGCCCGACAGGGGAGGAAGCTTTCTTT	CASSRPTGEEAFF
TRBV5-4	TRBJ2-3	-	once	TGTGCCAGCAGCTCTAGACTAGGAAGCACAGATACGCAGTATTTT	CASSSRLGSTDTQYF
TRBV6-1	TRBJ1-2	-	-	TGTGCCAGCTTTCTCAACTATGGCTACACCTTC	CASFLNYGYTF
TRBV27	TRBJ1-6	TRBD1	-	TGTGCCAGCAGAAGACCGGGACAGGGGTCACCCCTCCACTTT	CASRRPGQGSPLHF
TRBV2	TRBJ1-5	-	few	TGTGCCAGCAGGGCCGAGGGGCCCCAGCATTTT	CASRAEGPQHF
TRBV10-3	TRBJ2-3	-	-	TGTGCCATCGGCCGACCACAGTCTAGCACAGATACGCAGTATTTT	CAIGRPQSSTDTQYF
TRBV5-1	TRBJ1-6	-	-	TGCGCCAGCAGCTTGAACTCTGACAGAACCGCACCCCTCCACTTT	CASSLNSDRTAPLHF
TRBV30	TRBJ1-1	-	few	TGTGCCTGGAGTAAATTTGCGAACACTGAAGCTTTCTTT	CAWSKFANTEAFF
TRBV19	TRBJ2-5	-	-	TGTGCCAGTACCCTCGGGTCTGGTAATCAAGAGACCCAGTACTTC	CASTLGSGNQETQYF
TRBV4-3	TRBJ1-2	-	-	TGCGCCAGCAGCCAAGATTCAGGGGCCTATGGCTACACCTTC	CASSQDSGAYGYTF
TRBV4-3	TRBJ1-5	-	-	TGCGCCAGCAGCCAAGAGGGAAAGAGCAATCAGCCCCAGCATTTT	CASSQEGKSNQPQHF
TRBV29-1	TRBJ1-4	-	-	TGCAGCGTAACCAAACTGTTTTTT	CSVTKLFF